This T cell receptor beta chain was captured in a study of cytomegalovirus exposure and HLA in healthy donors. Study-level points and caveats: Fewer N-insertions than the roughly 650-donor mean were reportedly shown by an Asian-associated ancestry cluster in a later analysis. In terms of immune exposure information, only CMV serostatus was available. The study put 160 or so TCR beta chains on its list as cytomegalovirus-associated. Excluded were some V segments that proved indistinguishable, including TRBV6-2 and TRBV6-3.

CDR3 length: 18 residues. CDR1 WSHSY and CDR2 SAAADI come from the germline V gene. Between the trimmed V and J ends, which lost 4 bases and 0 bases, there was a span of 16 bases. The PCR made use of 60 Vbeta and 13 Jbeta primers. TCRdb's table, derived via immunoSEQ multiplex PCR, lists solely in-frame clones and lacks some. The sample holds 150,000 to 200,000 clones; roughly 84% are singletons and the top ten take about 0.25%. Details on this clone: Its antigen is undetermined.

The receptor comes from a boy younger than 18 in good health and CMV-seronegative. The V call is TRBV10-2, the J call TRBJ1-6; D remains ambiguous. Sequencing input: PBMCs. The CDR3 nucleotides are TGCGCCAGCAGTGGCTCAGTCTTACCAAGCTCCTATAATTCACCCCTCCACTTT. This encodes CASSGSVLPSSYNSPLHF.